The rows below give T cell receptor beta chains drawn from one sample of a study of regulatory T cells in long-lasting Graves disease. In TCRdb, the multiplex PCR reads were re-called with MiXCR into one record per CDR3 protein. The repertoire consists of about 660,000 distinct CDR3 sequences, with around 30% occurring once and the leading ten covering 40% to 55%. Source: peripheral blood mononuclear cells (PBMCs), taken when the disease was refractory, from a patient treated with antithyroid drugs. The receptors come from a female donor with Graves disease. Each CDR3 is given with its conserved first and last residue. The D gene is left open where the match is weak. Where a row states a size, it is once, few, many or the class of an expanded clone; other rows omit it.

v_call,j_call,d_call,clone_size,cdr3_aa,cdr3_nt
TRBV7-9,TRBJ2-7,.,.,CASSLWTDSYEQYF,TGTGCCAGCAGCTTATGGACAGACTCCTACGAGCAGTACTTC
TRBV6-1,TRBJ1-2,TRBD1,.,CASSKGTGTRDSGYTF,TGTGCCAGCAGCAAAGGGACAGGCACAAGAGATTCTGGCTACACCTTC
TRBV19,TRBJ1-1,TRBD1,.,CASSIRQGHLNTEAFF,TGTGCCAGTAGTATCCGACAGGGACATTTGAACACTGAAGCTTTCTTT
TRBV5-1,TRBJ2-3,TRBD2,.,CASSLDAGASTDTQYF,TGCGCCAGCAGCTTGGACGCGGGAGCTAGCACAGATACGCAGTATTTT
TRBV19,TRBJ1-4,.,.,CASRGTRTTNEKLFF,TGTGCCAGCAGAGGAACGAGGACTACTAATGAAAAACTGTTTTTT
TRBV28,TRBJ1-1,TRBD1,.,CASSLPGQREAFF,TGTGCCAGCAGTTTACCGGGACAGCGTGAAGCTTTCTTT
TRBV3-1,TRBJ1-5,.,.,CASSQDGRDNQPQHF,TGTGCCAGCAGCCAAGATGGCAGGGATAATCAGCCCCAGCATTTT
TRBV28,TRBJ2-2,TRBD1,many,CASSTQGQGTGELFF,TGTGCCAGCAGTACCCAGGGACAGGGAACCGGGGAGCTGTTTTTT
TRBV6-1,TRBJ1-5,.,.,CASSPWTVYSNQPLHF,TGTGCCAGCAGCCCATGGACAGTTTATAGCAATCAGCCCCTGCATTTT
TRBV30,TRBJ1-1,.,.,CAWSAQQWNTEAFF,TGTGCCTGGAGTGCCCAGCAGTGGAACACTGAAGCTTTCTTT
TRBV6-1,TRBJ1-1,.,.,CASGAGQMNTEAFF,TGTGCCAGCGGGGCGGGACAAATGAACACTGAAGCTTTCTTT
TRBV7-9,TRBJ1-1,.,.,CASSLPGAHTEAFF,TGTGCCAGCAGCTTACCGGGAGCACACACTGAAGCTTTCTTT
TRBV14,TRBJ2-1,TRBD1,.,CASSQSGTGSRAYNEQFF,TGTGCCAGCAGCCAGTCCGGGACAGGGAGTAGGGCCTACAATGAGCAGTTCTTC
TRBV19,TRBJ1-1,TRBD1,few,CASSINRGNTEAFF,TGTGCCAGTAGTATAAACAGGGGAAACACTGAAGCTTTCTTT
TRBV20-1,TRBJ1-1,.,.,CSASPPWDTEAFF,TGCAGTGCTAGCCCTCCCTGGGACACTGAAGCTTTCTTT
TRBV27,TRBJ1-4,TRBD1,few,CASSLWAGGGEKLFF,TGTGCCAGCAGTTTGTGGGCAGGGGGTGGTGAAAAACTGTTTTTT
TRBV11-2,TRBJ2-2,.,.,CASSLDKLAANTGELFF,TGTGCCAGCAGCTTAGATAAACTAGCTGCGAACACCGGGGAGCTGTTTTTT
TRBV2,TRBJ1-2,.,.,CAGRAANYGYTF,TGTGCCGGACGGGCCGCGAACTATGGCTACACCTTC
TRBV29-1,TRBJ2-7,TRBD2,.,CSAAMGTSGYEQYF,TGCAGCGCCGCCATGGGGACTAGCGGCTACGAGCAGTACTTC
TRBV20-1,TRBJ1-5,TRBD1,.,CSALDRGGGNQPQHF,TGCAGTGCCCTTGACAGGGGCGGGGGCAATCAGCCCCAGCATTTT
TRBV7-3,TRBJ1-1,.,many,CASSLLRSTEAFF,TGTGCCAGCAGCTTATTACGGTCCACTGAAGCTTTCTTT
TRBV6-2/TRBV6-3,TRBJ1-2,.,.,CASSSLAGHDYGYTF,TGTGCCAGCAGTTCCCTAGCAGGCCATGACTATGGCTACACCTTC
TRBV5-1,TRBJ2-5,.,few,CASSLESREETQYF,TGCGCCAGCAGCTTGGAATCGCGAGAAGAGACCCAGTACTTC
TRBV6-1,TRBJ1-5,TRBD1,.,CASSGRDRGIANQPQHF,TGTGCCAGCAGTGGACGGGACAGGGGGATAGCAAATCAGCCCCAGCATTTT
TRBV11-2,TRBJ1-6,.,many,CASSSAGTASSYNSPLHF,TGTGCCAGCAGCTCAGCCGGGACCGCGAGCTCCTATAATTCACCCCTCCACTTT
TRBV5-6,TRBJ1-1,TRBD1,.,CASRHGQESTEAFF,TGTGCCAGCAGACACGGACAGGAAAGCACTGAAGCTTTCTTT
TRBV12-3/TRBV12-4,TRBJ1-1,.,few,CASSPPPKEAFF,TGTGCCAGCAGCCCCCCGCCTAAGGAAGCTTTCTTT
TRBV27,TRBJ2-7,TRBD2,.,CASTHRGRGSYEQYF,TGTGCCAGCACCCACCGTGGGAGGGGCTCTTACGAGCAGTACTTC
TRBV2,TRBJ1-2,TRBD1,many,CASHRGNYGYTF,TGTGCCAGCCACAGGGGCAACTATGGCTACACCTTC
TRBV29-1,TRBJ1-2,TRBD1,many,CTSDRVGYGYTF,TGCACCAGCGACAGGGTTGGTTATGGCTACACCTTC
TRBV9,TRBJ1-2,.,.,CASSNSHNYDYTF,TGTGCCAGCAGCAACAGTCATAACTATGACTACACCTTC
TRBV28,TRBJ2-4,.,.,CASSSRGRLGGIQYF,TGTGCCAGCAGTTCTCGGGGGAGGCTCGGGGGCATTCAGTACTTC
TRBV6-1,TRBJ1-5,.,few,CASSPGAEGQPQHF,TGTGCCAGCAGCCCAGGGGCGGAAGGGCAGCCCCAGCATTTT
TRBV28,TRBJ2-2,.,few,CASSWGPPGELFF,TGTGCCAGCTCCTGGGGGCCGCCCGGGGAGCTGTTTTTT
TRBV5-1,TRBJ1-2,.,.,CASSPAWGDYGYTF,TGCGCCAGCAGCCCCGCATGGGGAGACTATGGCTACACCTTC
TRBV12-3/TRBV12-4,TRBJ1-5,TRBD1,.,CASGPTGPNQPQHF,TGTGCCAGCGGCCCGACAGGGCCCAATCAGCCCCAGCATTTT
TRBV20-1,TRBJ2-7,TRBD2,.,CSARPPGTRHLGQYF,TGCAGTGCTAGACCTCCCGGGACTAGACATTTAGGGCAGTACTTC
TRBV6-1,TRBJ1-6,.,few,CATGGYSPLHF,TGTGCCACGGGGGGATATTCACCCCTCCACTTT
TRBV27,TRBJ1-2,.,.,CASRPTGPDGYTF,TGTGCCAGCAGGCCTACAGGGCCCGATGGCTACACCTTC
TRBV20-1,TRBJ1-3,.,few,CSVGRGSSGNTIYF,TGCAGTGTTGGGCGTGGGAGCTCTGGAAACACCATATATTTT
TRBV12-3/TRBV12-4,TRBJ1-1,.,many,CASSLGMGAEAFF,TGTGCCAGCAGTTTAGGAATGGGGGCTGAAGCTTTCTTT
TRBV20-1,TRBJ2-2,.,.,CSARGTTNTGELFF,TGCAGTGCCCGAGGGACAACGAACACCGGGGAGCTGTTTTTT
TRBV6-1,TRBJ2-2,.,.,CASEDDTGELFF,TGTGCCAGCGAGGATGACACCGGGGAGCTGTTTTTT
TRBV6-4,TRBJ2-7,TRBD2,.,CASSDLPGGLNEQYF,TGTGCCAGCAGTGACCTCCCGGGAGGGCTGAACGAGCAGTACTTC
TRBV6-1,TRBJ2-7,TRBD1,many,CASSEAGTGTYEQYF,TGTGCCAGCAGTGAAGCCGGGACAGGGACCTACGAGCAGTACTTC
TRBV5-1,TRBJ2-7,TRBD2,.,CASSLVSEREHYEQYF,TGCGCCAGCAGCTTGGTATCCGAGCGGGAGCACTACGAGCAGTACTTC
TRBV7-2,TRBJ1-3,.,few,CASSLAVSLSGNTIYF,TGTGCCAGCAGCTTAGCGGTCAGCCTCTCTGGAAACACCATATATTTT
TRBV7-3,TRBJ1-1,.,many,CASSLDSWVVNTEAFF,TGTGCCAGCAGCTTAGATAGCTGGGTGGTGAACACTGAAGCTTTCTTT